This TCR beta chain came from a study of blood T cell repertoires in COVID-19. The overall study: There were acute and convalescent COVID-19 samples, and they came from the United States, Italy and Spain.

The CDR3 totals 13 residues. CDR1 and CDR2 from the germline V gene are GTSNPN and SVGIG (reference sequence). Trimming shortened V by 3 bases and J by 1 base, and 9 bases separated the two germline ends. Sequenced by immunoSEQ multiplex PCR; TCRdb stores in-frame clones only, minus some. This sample carries 100,000 to 150,000 clones, over 75% of them seen once, and the ten largest clones take 17%. Enrolled during active infection, Seattle patients were then followed longitudinally. The chain is built from TRBV30 and TRBJ1-1; no clear D. The TCR originated in a man in his thirties or forties with COVID-19, enrolled during active disease. Sample: peripheral blood. The CDR3 nucleotides are TGTGCCTGGAGCCCTAGTCAGAACACTGAAGCTTTCTTT. Amino acids: CAWSPSQNTEAFF.